This T cell receptor (beta chain) comes out of a study of blood T cell repertoires in COVID-19. The CDR3 extends over 15 amino acids. Looked up from germline, CDR1 is SGHRS and CDR2 is YFSETQ. With 5 bases clipped from V and 3 bases from J, the junction kept 9 bases outside the gene matches. The protocol was immunoSEQ multiplex PCR, while the TCRdb copy is restricted to in-frame clones and leaves out a portion. The sample holds around 160,000 clones, approximately 90% seen once. Sequencing was performed on PBMCs or T cells enriched from blood (not recorded which). The chain carries TRBV5-1 and TRBJ1-1; 8 nucleotides agree with TRBD1. The source is a middle-aged woman who had been exposed to COVID-19. In DNA, the CDR3 is TGCGCCAGCAGGCGCTCCACAGGGGGAGACACTGAAGCTTTCTTT. Its protein is CASRRSTGGDTEAFF.